Each of the 23 T cell receptor beta chains below was sequenced from the same sample in a study of T-cell memory formation after mild COVID-19. TCRdb analysed the 5' RACE reads with MiXCR anew, one entry per CDR3 protein. This table holds around 99,000 distinct CDR3 sequences, around 15% found once. Sequenced input: PBMCs or a T cell subset sorted from them (not recorded which). These receptors originate from a man younger than 35 who had mild COVID-19 (a few samples of this study predate the infection). Cell type and time point are not known.

This clonotype was seen only a few times. The chain uses TRBV10-3 and TRBJ2-3; the D call may be TRBD1 or TRBD2 (5 bases each). There are 13 residues in the CDR3. Germline CDR1 and CDR2: ENHRY and SYGVKD. Trimming pared 8 bases from V and 6 bases from J, leaving 15 bases between. In nucleotides, the CDR3 is TGTGCCATCCTTGGGGCCCGGGGTGATACGCAGTATTTT. Amino acids: CAILGARGDTQYF.

CDR3 region: CASSSDDRAYGYTF. The DNA of the CDR3 is TGTGCCAGCAGTTCGGACGACAGGGCCTATGGCTACACCTTC. The rearrangement joins TRBV6-5 to TRBJ1-2; 7 bases line up with TRBD1. J lost 4 bases, V lost 4 bases, and 6 bases had no gene match. The length of the CDR3 is 14 residues. Germline V gene sequence: CDR1 MNHEY, CDR2 SVGAGI.

A few counts support this clonotype. This sequence joins TRBV4-3 and TRBJ2-2; the match to TRBD2 covers 10 bases. Per the germline V gene, CDR1 is LGHNA and CDR2 is YSLEER. J gave up 6 bases and V 1 base, and 8 bases lay outside the gene matches. The CDR3 extends over 17 amino acids. CDR3 region: CASSQATSGAISGELFF. CDR3 in DNA: TGCGCCAGCAGCCAAGCAACTAGCGGGGCCATATCCGGGGAGCTGTTTTTT.

This sequence joins TRBV12-3 or TRBV12-4 and TRBJ2-5; D remains ambiguous. V gave up 5 bases and J gave up 4 bases, with 5 bases separating them. CDR3 size: 11 residues. The DNA for the CDR3 is TGTGCCAGCAGTACCCTAGAGACCCAGTACTTC. Residues: CASSTLETQYF.

This clonotype was observed a handful of times. V usage is TRBV7-2 and J usage is TRBJ2-7; 11 bases fit TRBD2. The trim removed 2 bases at V and 4 bases at J, leaving 7 bases unmatched. Germline CDR1 reads SGHTA; CDR2 reads FQGNSA. The CDR3 sequence is 16 residues long. CDR3 amino acids: CASSLMGTSGLYEQYF. In DNA, the CDR3 is TGTGCCAGCAGCTTAATGGGGACTAGCGGACTTTACGAGCAGTACTTC.

This clonotype was seen repeatedly, ten times or more. CDR3 sequence: CASSSGREPDTQYF. CDR3 DNA: TGCGCCAGCAGCTCGGGACGGGAGCCAGATACGCAGTATTTT. The chain uses TRBV4-3 and TRBJ2-3, with D possibly matching TRBD2 (6 bases). Between the trimmed V and J ends, which lost 5 bases and 4 bases, there was a span of 13 bases. CDR1 is LGHNA, CDR2 YSLEER, per germline. The CDR3 spans 14 residues.

This clonotype was observed a few times. The V and J genes are TRBV7-9 and TRBJ2-7, with D uncertain. CDR1 is SEHNR and CDR2 is FQNEAQ in the germline V gene (reference sequence). Trimming left V 4 bases short and J 4 bases short, with 8 bases between. This CDR3 region has 12 residues. CDR3 bases: TGTGCCAGCAGCTCTGCCAGTTACGAGCAGTACGTC. Translating it yields CASSSASYEQYV.

This clonotype was recorded at least ten times. The chain uses TRBV7-6 and TRBJ1-6; TRBD1 aligns across 9 bases. This CDR3 spans 17 amino acids. V lost 0 bases to trimming and J lost 7 bases; unmatched junction nucleotides: 7. Germline V CDR1 and CDR2: SGHVS, FNYEAQ. The CDR3 sequence: CASSLADRGGRNSPLHF. The CDR3 region has the DNA TGTGCCAGCAGCTTAGCGGACAGGGGAGGGCGGAATTCACCCCTCCACTTT. The whole variable domain, remainder taken from reference TRBV7-6 and TRBJ1-6, is GAGVSQSPRYKVTKRGQDVALRCDPISGHVSLYWYRQALGQGPEFLTYFNYEAQQDKSGLPNDRFSAERPEGSISTLTIQRTEQRDSAMYRCASSLADRGGRNSPLHFGNGTRLTVT.

V is TRBV29-1 and J is TRBJ1-1; no definite D call. The CDR3 is 13 amino acids. V gave up 3 bases and J gave up 0 bases, with 8 bases separating them. Per the germline V gene, CDR1 is SQVTM and CDR2 is ANQGSEA. The CDR3 coding sequence is TGCAGCGTTGAGGGGATAATGAACACTGAAGCTTTCTTT. Encoded protein: CSVEGIMNTEAFF.

V and J are TRBV2 and TRBJ2-5; maybe TRBD2 (6 bases). The CDR3 is 13 amino acids. V was pared by 7 bases and J by 3 bases, with 12 bases between. Germline-derived CDR1 and CDR2 are SNHLY and FYNNEI. CDR3: CASTPGLKETQYF. In nucleotides, the CDR3 is TGTGCCAGCACACCGGGACTTAAAGAGACCCAGTACTTC. Filled out from reference TRBV2 and TRBJ2-5, the complete variable domain reads EPEVTQTPSHQVTQMGQEVILRCVPISNHLYFYWYRQILGQKVEFLVSFYNNEISEKSEIFDDQFSVERPDGSNFTLKIRSTKLEDSAMYFCASTPGLKETQYFGPGTRLLVL.

The chain joins TRBV9 to TRBJ2-3; D tentatively reads TRBD1 or TRBD2 (6 bases each). CDR1 and CDR2 from the germline V gene are SGDLS and YYNGEE. V lost 0 bases, J lost 3 bases, and 14 bases lay in between. This CDR3 is built from 16 residues. The CDR3 DNA reads as TGTGCCAGCAGCGTAGCGTTCTCGGGGGCTACAGATACGCAGTATTTT. Protein sequence: CASSVAFSGATDTQYF.

This clonotype was seen repeatedly, ten times or more. This chain uses TRBV4-3 with TRBJ1-4; maybe TRBD1 (5 bases). Germline CDR1 and CDR2: LGHNA and YSLEER. Trimming took off 3 bases at V and 8 bases at J, with 16 bases between the two ends. CDR3 length: 15 amino acids. The CDR3 DNA follows: TGCGCCAGCAGCCAGGGTCCCGGTTGGGGCGAAAAACTGTTTTTT. This translates into CASSQGPGWGEKLFF.

The CDR3 region has the DNA TGCGCCAGCAGCCAAGCCACAGGGTATGGCTCAGATACGCAGTATTTT. Translation gives CASSQATGYGSDTQYF. This chain joins TRBV4-3 and TRBJ2-3; TRBD1 might be the D (6 bases). The CDR3 runs to 16 residues. Trimming stripped 1 base from V and 4 bases from J, with 15 bases between. The germline V gene encodes CDR1 LGHNA and CDR2 YSLEER.

This clonotype was counted only a few times. CDR3 sequence: CASSIGTSGAPDTQYF. In nucleotides, the CDR3 is TGTGCCAGCAGCATAGGGACTAGCGGGGCCCCAGATACGCAGTATTTT. The rearrangement links TRBV11-2 to TRBJ2-3, with 13 bases aligning to TRBD2. CDR1 SGHAT and CDR2 FQNNGV come from the germline V gene. After removal of 5 bases from V and 4 bases from J, the junction contained 6 bases not matched to a gene. The CDR3 length is 16 residues. Supplemented by reference TRBV11-2 and TRBJ2-3, the full variable domain reads EAGVAQSPRYKIIEKRQSVAFWCNPISGHATLYWYQQILGQGPKLLIQFQNNGVVDDSQLPKDRFSAERLKGVDSTLKIQPAKLEDSAVYLCASSIGTSGAPDTQYFGPGTRLTVL.

The V call is TRBV12-3 or TRBV12-4, the J call TRBJ2-3, with 9 bases fitting TRBD2. This CDR3 region has 16 residues. With 1 base clipped from V and 6 bases from J, the junction kept 8 bases outside the gene matches. CDR3 sequence: CASSLDSSGATDTQYF. DNA for the CDR3: TGTGCCAGCAGTTTAGATTCTAGCGGGGCAACGGATACGCAGTATTTT.

In this sample, this clonotype turned up many times. The chain recombines TRBV7-9 with TRBJ1-1; no definite D call. Trimming took 2 bases from V and 7 from J, leaving 11 bases between them. The CDR3 loop spans 13 amino acids. Germline assignment: CDR1 SEHNR and CDR2 FQNEAQ (reference sequence). The CDR3, as DNA: TGTGCCAGCAGCTTATTCGTCGGAGTTGAAGCTTTCTTT. Amino acid sequence: CASSLFVGVEAFF.

The CDR3 here is CASSQVQGWQQETQYF. Written as DNA, the CDR3 is TGCGCCAGCAGCCAAGTGCAGGGTTGGCAACAAGAGACCCAGTACTTC. V is TRBV4-1 and J is TRBJ2-5; maybe TRBD1 (5 bases). CDR1 and CDR2 from the germline V gene are MGHRA and YSYEKL. Trimming left V 1 base short and J 2 bases short, with 14 bases between. The CDR3 contains 16 residues.

The chain employs TRBV7-9 and TRBJ1-2; no reliable D call. CDR1 and CDR2 (germline): SEHNR, FQNEAQ (reference sequence). The CDR3 loop spans 16 amino acids. V shed 1 base and J shed 7 bases, with 19 bases lying between them. The CDR3 bases are TGTGCCAGCAGCTTAGACAGCGGCCATAAGTCTGTTGGCTACACCTTC. Protein: CASSLDSGHKSVGYTF.

This clonotype was recorded a few times. The J gene is TRBJ1-2, the V gene TRBV6-5; D not resolved. This CDR3 comprises 16 residues. Trimming pared 0 bases from V and 7 bases from J, leaving 18 bases between. The germline V gene has CDR1 MNHEY and CDR2 SVGAGI. The CDR3 sequence is CASSYSPGAAPGGYTF. In DNA form, the CDR3 reads TGTGCCAGCAGTTACTCCCCAGGAGCTGCACCGGGTGGCTACACCTTC.

This clonotype was seen repeatedly, ten times or more. The chain employs TRBV6-5 and TRBJ2-1, with D unclear. The V end lost 4 bases, the J end lost 10 bases, and 14 bases lay between the germline ends. The germline V gene encodes CDR1 MNHEY and CDR2 SVGAGI. The CDR3 totals 13 residues. CDR3 DNA: TGTGCCAGCAGTTCTTTGGCCATCGCGGAGCAGTTCTTC. The encoded protein is CASSSLAIAEQFF.

V gene TRBV6-1 combines with J gene TRBJ2-6; no reliable D call. The CDR3 runs to 19 residues. V shed 3 bases and J shed 0 bases, with 18 bases lying between them. CDR1 and CDR2 from the germline V gene are MNHNS and SASEGT. The CDR3 here is CASSDDPRADYSGANVLTF. In DNA form, the CDR3 reads TGTGCCAGCAGTGATGACCCCCGGGCCGATTACTCTGGGGCCAACGTCCTGACTTTC.

The chain joins TRBV27 to TRBJ1-1, with 8 nucleotides matching TRBD1. This CDR3 region has 11 residues. CDR1 MNHEY and CDR2 SMNVEV come from the germline V gene (reference sequence). The V and J ends lost 7 bases and 8 bases, in that order; junction bases with no gene match: 3. CDR3 nucleotide sequence: TGTGCCAGCACCCGGGACAGGGAAGCTTTCTTT. Protein product: CASTRDREAFF.

In this sample, this clonotype turned up a few times. The V call is TRBV24-1, the J call TRBJ2-3; D gene uncertain. V was pared by 2 bases and J by 5 bases, with 10 bases between. The CDR3 spans 14 residues. Germline V gives CDR1 KGHDR, CDR2 SFDVKD. This CDR3 reads CATSDSTIVDTQYF. In DNA, the CDR3 is TGTGCCACCAGTGATTCCACCATTGTAGATACGCAGTATTTT.